The rows below give T cell receptor beta chains drawn from one sample of a study of T-cell reconstitution after alpha-beta-depleted transplantation in children. TCRdb re-analysed the PCR reads in MiXCR, keeping a single row per CDR3 protein. The repertoire has 350,000 to 450,000 distinct CDR3 sequences, roughly 20% of them found once; the top ten carry 3.8%. This specimen was PBMCs from the stem cell graft donor, taken from the stem cell graft. These receptors originate from a human donor who donated a stem cell graft to a child with acute myeloid leukemia. The CDR3 runs from the conserved cysteine through the conserved F or W. The order of the fields is V gene, D gene, clone size, J gene, CDR3 protein, CDR3 DNA. D genes are given only for firm matches. Clone size, where shown, is once, few, many, or a class for clones that have expanded.

v_call: TRBV28
d_call: NA
clone_size: few
j_call: TRBJ1-1
cdr3_aa: CASIPSFGVNTEAFF
cdr3_nt: TGTGCCAGCATCCCATCCTTCGGGGTGAACACTGAAGCTTTCTTT

v_call: TRBV20-1
d_call: TRBD2
clone_size: few
j_call: TRBJ2-7
cdr3_aa: CSAAGGLAGEASYF
cdr3_nt: TGCAGTGCTGCTGGGGGGCTAGCGGGAGAAGCGTCGTACTTC

v_call: TRBV12-3/TRBV12-4
d_call: TRBD1
clone_size: few
j_call: TRBJ2-7
cdr3_aa: CASSRRDRETYEQYF
cdr3_nt: TGTGCCAGCAGTCGGCGGGACAGGGAAACCTACGAGCAGTACTTC

v_call: TRBV6-2/TRBV6-3
d_call: NA
clone_size: NA
j_call: TRBJ2-7
cdr3_aa: CASYHGGAEQYF
cdr3_nt: TGTGCCAGTTATCACGGGGGAGCCGAGCAGTACTTC

v_call: TRBV12-3/TRBV12-4
d_call: TRBD2
clone_size: NA
j_call: TRBJ2-1
cdr3_aa: CASSPGLAGGPSYNEQFF
cdr3_nt: TGTGCCAGCAGCCCTGGACTAGCGGGAGGGCCTTCCTACAATGAGCAGTTCTTC

v_call: TRBV4-3
d_call: TRBD1
clone_size: many
j_call: TRBJ2-1
cdr3_aa: CASSQDGQGYNEQFF
cdr3_nt: TGCGCCAGCAGCCAAGACGGACAGGGCTACAATGAGCAGTTCTTC

v_call: TRBV5-1
d_call: NA
clone_size: few
j_call: TRBJ2-1
cdr3_aa: CASSLVPLSGRTYNEQFF
cdr3_nt: TGCGCCAGCAGCTTGGTTCCCCTTAGTGGGAGGACCTACAATGAGCAGTTCTTC

v_call: TRBV20-1
d_call: TRBD1
clone_size: NA
j_call: TRBJ2-7
cdr3_aa: CSATPRGRGYEQYF
cdr3_nt: TGCAGTGCAACACCCAGGGGGCGCGGCTACGAGCAGTACTTC

v_call: TRBV7-9
d_call: NA
clone_size: few
j_call: TRBJ2-3
cdr3_aa: CASSPQWTDTQYF
cdr3_nt: TGTGCCAGCAGCCCCCAGTGGACAGATACGCAGTATTTT

v_call: TRBV20-1
d_call: NA
clone_size: NA
j_call: TRBJ2-7
cdr3_aa: CSAHSRKWEEQYF
cdr3_nt: TGCAGTGCCCATTCCCGGAAATGGGAAGAGCAGTACTTC

v_call: TRBV5-5
d_call: TRBD1
clone_size: many
j_call: TRBJ2-7
cdr3_aa: CASSLVAGGDYEQYF
cdr3_nt: TGTGCCAGCAGCTTGGTGGCAGGGGGCGACTACGAGCAGTACTTC

v_call: TRBV12-3/TRBV12-4
d_call: TRBD1
clone_size: NA
j_call: TRBJ2-2
cdr3_aa: CASSRDRVTTGELFF
cdr3_nt: TGTGCCAGCAGCAGGGACAGGGTCACCACCGGGGAGCTGTTTTTT

v_call: TRBV12-3/TRBV12-4
d_call: NA
clone_size: many
j_call: TRBJ2-5
cdr3_aa: CASTVLGVGETQYF
cdr3_nt: TGTGCCAGCACCGTACTGGGAGTAGGAGAGACCCAGTACTTC

v_call: TRBV10-3
d_call: TRBD1
clone_size: many
j_call: TRBJ2-5
cdr3_aa: CAVQGTQETQYF
cdr3_nt: TGTGCCGTACAGGGGACCCAAGAGACCCAGTACTTC

v_call: TRBV25-1
d_call: TRBD1
clone_size: NA
j_call: TRBJ1-6
cdr3_aa: CASSRRDRNSPLHF
cdr3_nt: TGTGCCAGCAGCCGTCGGGACAGAAATTCACCCCTCCACTTT

v_call: TRBV10-3
d_call: NA
clone_size: NA
j_call: TRBJ2-1
cdr3_aa: CAIRPGLLHNEQFF
cdr3_nt: TGTGCCATCAGACCGGGACTCTTACACAATGAGCAGTTCTTC

v_call: TRBV20-1
d_call: NA
clone_size: few
j_call: TRBJ2-1
cdr3_aa: CSAIYRASYNEQFF
cdr3_nt: TGCAGTGCTATATACAGGGCAAGCTACAATGAGCAGTTCTTC

v_call: TRBV9
d_call: NA
clone_size: NA
j_call: TRBJ2-5
cdr3_aa: CASSVGTQREETQYF
cdr3_nt: TGTGCCAGCAGCGTAGGGACCCAAAGGGAGGAGACCCAGTACTTC

v_call: TRBV29-1
d_call: NA
clone_size: NA
j_call: TRBJ1-1
cdr3_aa: CSVEVGLNTEAFF
cdr3_nt: TGCAGCGTTGAAGTCGGATTGAACACTGAAGCTTTCTTT

v_call: TRBV10-3
d_call: TRBD1
clone_size: NA
j_call: TRBJ2-3
cdr3_aa: CAITVSAPGQKITDTQYF
cdr3_nt: TGTGCCATCACGGTTTCCGCTCCGGGACAGAAAATCACAGATACGCAGTATTTT

v_call: TRBV12-3/TRBV12-4
d_call: NA
clone_size: NA
j_call: TRBJ1-4
cdr3_aa: CASSSKPGHREKLFF
cdr3_nt: TGTGCCAGCAGTTCCAAACCGGGACACCGAGAAAAACTGTTTTTT

v_call: TRBV5-6
d_call: NA
clone_size: many
j_call: TRBJ2-2
cdr3_aa: CASSLVWDVLKRDTGELFF
cdr3_nt: TGTGCCAGCAGCTTGGTTTGGGACGTACTCAAGCGGGACACCGGGGAGCTGTTTTTT

v_call: TRBV3-1
d_call: TRBD2
clone_size: NA
j_call: TRBJ2-5
cdr3_aa: CASSHLAAEETQYF
cdr3_nt: TGTGCCAGCAGCCACCTAGCGGCGGAAGAGACCCAGTACTTC

v_call: TRBV12-3/TRBV12-4
d_call: TRBD1
clone_size: NA
j_call: TRBJ2-3
cdr3_aa: CASTSRQGSADTQYF
cdr3_nt: TGTGCCAGCACCTCGCGACAGGGGAGCGCAGATACGCAGTATTTT

v_call: TRBV20-1
d_call: NA
clone_size: few
j_call: TRBJ2-5
cdr3_aa: CSASVLKETQYF
cdr3_nt: TGCAGTGCTAGCGTATTAAAAGAGACCCAGTACTTC

v_call: TRBV7-9
d_call: NA
clone_size: many
j_call: TRBJ2-1
cdr3_aa: CASSLTSGTGYNEQFF
cdr3_nt: TGTGCCAGCAGCTTAACCTCGGGGACGGGGTACAATGAGCAGTTCTTC

v_call: TRBV28
d_call: NA
clone_size: NA
j_call: TRBJ1-1
cdr3_aa: CASLYTANTEAFF
cdr3_nt: TGTGCCAGCCTTTATACGGCGAACACTGAAGCTTTCTTT

v_call: TRBV5-1
d_call: NA
clone_size: many
j_call: TRBJ2-2
cdr3_aa: CASSSDANTGELFF
cdr3_nt: TGCGCCAGCAGCTCCGACGCGAACACCGGGGAGCTGTTTTTT

v_call: TRBV20-1
d_call: TRBD2
clone_size: many
j_call: TRBJ2-7
cdr3_aa: CSASGGYEQYF
cdr3_nt: TGCAGTGCCTCGGGGGGCTACGAGCAGTACTTC

v_call: TRBV15
d_call: TRBD2
clone_size: few
j_call: TRBJ2-1
cdr3_aa: CATSGPPSGVYNEQFF
cdr3_nt: TGTGCCACCAGCGGGCCCCCTAGCGGGGTCTACAATGAGCAGTTCTTC

v_call: TRBV11-2
d_call: TRBD2
clone_size: NA
j_call: TRBJ2-3
cdr3_aa: CASSFLAAASTDTQYF
cdr3_nt: TGTGCCAGCAGCTTCCTAGCGGCTGCTAGCACAGATACGCAGTATTTT

v_call: TRBV20-1
d_call: NA
clone_size: NA
j_call: TRBJ1-2
cdr3_aa: CSVHQGPNYGYTF
cdr3_nt: TGCAGTGTCCACCAGGGCCCTAACTATGGCTACACCTTC

v_call: TRBV5-1
d_call: NA
clone_size: NA
j_call: TRBJ2-7
cdr3_aa: CASSSQGYYEQYF
cdr3_nt: TGCGCCAGCAGCTCACAGGGATACTACGAGCAGTACTTC

v_call: TRBV7-2
d_call: TRBD2
clone_size: few
j_call: TRBJ2-3
cdr3_aa: CASSPDTLAGSTDTQYF
cdr3_nt: TGTGCCAGCAGCCCAGACACCCTAGCGGGAAGCACAGATACGCAGTATTTT

v_call: TRBV27
d_call: NA
clone_size: NA
j_call: TRBJ1-1
cdr3_aa: CASSLDPGMGTEAFF
cdr3_nt: TGTGCCAGCAGTTTAGATCCAGGGATGGGCACTGAAGCTTTCTTT

v_call: TRBV20-1
d_call: TRBD2
clone_size: NA
j_call: TRBJ2-3
cdr3_aa: CSAGPGGPIADTQYF
cdr3_nt: TGCAGTGCTGGCCCGGGAGGGCCCATAGCAGATACGCAGTATTTT

v_call: TRBV7-7
d_call: TRBD2
clone_size: NA
j_call: TRBJ2-1
cdr3_aa: CARTSGRNSSYNEQFF
cdr3_nt: TGTGCTAGGACTAGCGGGAGGAACAGCTCCTACAATGAGCAGTTCTTC

v_call: TRBV7-3
d_call: TRBD2
clone_size: NA
j_call: TRBJ2-3
cdr3_aa: CASSYGTSGTDTQYF
cdr3_nt: TGTGCCAGCAGTTATGGGACTAGCGGGACAGATACGCAGTATTTT

v_call: TRBV3-1
d_call: NA
clone_size: NA
j_call: TRBJ2-7
cdr3_aa: CASAGGTSSYEQYF
cdr3_nt: TGTGCCAGCGCGGGTGGGACGTCCTCCTACGAGCAGTACTTC

v_call: TRBV29-1
d_call: TRBD2
clone_size: many
j_call: TRBJ2-1
cdr3_aa: CSVDAGATGDEQFF
cdr3_nt: TGCAGCGTTGACGCGGGAGCCACTGGGGATGAGCAGTTCTTC

v_call: TRBV7-2
d_call: TRBD1
clone_size: NA
j_call: TRBJ1-2
cdr3_aa: CASSSGDRVGGYTF
cdr3_nt: TGTGCCAGCAGCTCCGGGGACAGGGTCGGCGGCTACACCTTC

v_call: TRBV10-3
d_call: NA
clone_size: many
j_call: TRBJ2-3
cdr3_aa: CAILSRDTDTQYF
cdr3_nt: TGTGCCATCCTTTCCAGGGACACAGATACGCAGTATTTT